The present T cell receptor beta chain was sequenced within a study of neurological immune-mediated disorders. Broader study findings: When repertoires were grouped phylogenetically, those of 18 of 34 multiple sclerosis patients fell into one related-CDR3 cluster, a possible signature.

This clonotype was seen many times. Its specificity is not known. 5'RACE with 10-nucleotide random UMIs generated the cDNA. Every sequencing run generated in excess of 180 million TCR-beta sequences. These sequences covered 15-18 subjects. TCRdb re-derived calls from the 5' RACE reads in MiXCR, one entry per CDR3 protein. The sample records about 19,000 distinct CDR3 sequences, 2.6% being singletons. This CDR3 is 14 amino acids long. V gave up 6 bases and J gave up 4 bases; unmatched junction bases: 5. Germline loops: CDR1 LGHDT, CDR2 YNNKEL (reference sequence). The chain is built from TRBV3-1 and TRBJ1-4; TRBD1 matches at 7 bases. The origin of this receptor is a woman under 30 with multiple sclerosis. The sequenced sample consisted of PBMCs. The CDR3 DNA reads as TGTGCCAGCAGGTCCGGGACAGTTAATGAAAAACTGTTTTTT. Its translation: CASRSGTVNEKLFF.